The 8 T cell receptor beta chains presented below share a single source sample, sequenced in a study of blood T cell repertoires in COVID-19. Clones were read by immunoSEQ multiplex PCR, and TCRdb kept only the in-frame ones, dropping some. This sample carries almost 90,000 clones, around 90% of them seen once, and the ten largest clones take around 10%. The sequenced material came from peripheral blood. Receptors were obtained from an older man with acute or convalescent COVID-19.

This CDR3 is CASSQSGTRGTDTQYF. The CDR3 DNA sequence: TGTGCCAGCAGCCAATCCGGGACTAGAGGCACAGATACGCAGTATTTT. The J gene is TRBJ2-3, the V gene TRBV14; 8 bases match TRBD2. Per germline, CDR1 SGHDN and CDR2 FVKESK. This CDR3 is built from 16 residues. V shed 2 bases, J shed 1 base, and the junction held 5 bases outside the gene matches.

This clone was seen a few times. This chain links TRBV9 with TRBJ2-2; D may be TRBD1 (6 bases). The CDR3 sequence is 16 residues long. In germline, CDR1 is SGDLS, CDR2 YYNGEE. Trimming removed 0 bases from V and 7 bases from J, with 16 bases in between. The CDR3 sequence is CASSVGRSTRGGELFF. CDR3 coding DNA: TGTGCCAGCAGCGTAGGGCGGAGTACCAGGGGCGGGGAGCTGTTTTTT.

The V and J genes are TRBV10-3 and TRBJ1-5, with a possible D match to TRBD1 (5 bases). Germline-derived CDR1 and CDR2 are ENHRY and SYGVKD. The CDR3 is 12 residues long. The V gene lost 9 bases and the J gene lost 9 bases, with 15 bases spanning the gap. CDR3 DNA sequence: TGTGCCATGAGACAGCCCGGGGGGCCCCAGCATTTT. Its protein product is CAMRQPGGPQHF.

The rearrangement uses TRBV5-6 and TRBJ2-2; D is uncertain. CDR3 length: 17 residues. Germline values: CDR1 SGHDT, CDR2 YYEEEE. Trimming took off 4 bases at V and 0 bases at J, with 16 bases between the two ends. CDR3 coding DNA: TGTGCCAGCAGCCTGGTGGCTGAGCGTCCGAACACCGGGGAGCTGTTTTTT. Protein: CASSLVAERPNTGELFF.

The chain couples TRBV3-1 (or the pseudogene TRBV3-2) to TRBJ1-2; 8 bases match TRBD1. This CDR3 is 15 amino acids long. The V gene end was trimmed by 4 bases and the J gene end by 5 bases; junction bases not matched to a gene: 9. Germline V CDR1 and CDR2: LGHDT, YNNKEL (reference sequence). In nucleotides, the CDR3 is TGTGCCAGCAGCCTAACAGGGGGGACCGGGTATGGCTACACCTTC. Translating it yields CASSLTGGTGYGYTF.

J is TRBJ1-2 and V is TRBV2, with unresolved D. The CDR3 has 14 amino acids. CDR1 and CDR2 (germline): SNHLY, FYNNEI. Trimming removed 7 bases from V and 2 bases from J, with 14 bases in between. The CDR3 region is CASTVGGWNYGYTF. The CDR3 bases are TGTGCCAGCACCGTAGGAGGGTGGAACTATGGCTACACCTTC.

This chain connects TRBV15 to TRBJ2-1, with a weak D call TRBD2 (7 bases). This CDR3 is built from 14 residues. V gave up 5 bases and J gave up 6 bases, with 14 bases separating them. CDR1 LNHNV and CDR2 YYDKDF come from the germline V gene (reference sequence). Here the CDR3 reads CATSPRGGLNEQFF. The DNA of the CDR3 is TGTGCCACCAGCCCGAGGGGGGGTCTCAATGAGCAGTTCTTC.

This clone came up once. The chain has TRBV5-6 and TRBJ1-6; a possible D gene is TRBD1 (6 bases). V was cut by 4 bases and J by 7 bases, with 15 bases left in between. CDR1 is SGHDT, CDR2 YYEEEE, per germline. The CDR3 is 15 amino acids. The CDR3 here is CASSPGGHGNSPLHF. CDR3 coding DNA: TGTGCCAGCAGCCCCGGGGGGCACGGAAATTCACCCCTCCACTTT.